A single sample gave rise to the 15 T cell receptor beta chains below, sequenced in a study of vaccination effects on CD4 cells after COVID-19 (dated by TCRdb to 2021 to 2024). These receptors lack a known antigen. In the ViraFEST assay, PBMC were stimulated with viral peptide pools, and TCR sequencing was then used to find antigen-specific CD4+ T cell clonotypes based on their expansion. After less than 13 days of culture, CD4+ T cells were isolated with the EasySep CD4+ T cell isolation kit. Two doses of either the BNT162b2 or the mRNA-1273 mRNA SARS-CoV-2 vaccine were administered to participants. Library construction relied on the immunoSEQ multiplex PCR assay. TCRdb retrieved this table from immuneACCESS and kept in-frame rearrangements only. Not all clones are present; in checked studies, unresolved V genes account for under half, and no reason is known for the remainder. The sample table lists 84,000 or so clones, about three quarters of them with a count of one. In total, the top ten clones hold 0.85% to 1.2% of the sample.

The input for sequencing was CD4+ T cells from PBMCs cultured with HCoV-OC43 spike peptides, taken after COVID-19 vaccination. The sample's cell subset or site label, decoded: HCoV-OC43 spike overlapping peptide pool stimulation. The receptors were sampled from a human donor who received a COVID-19 vaccine.

The chain is built from TRBV3-1 (or the pseudogene TRBV3-2) and TRBJ1-2; weak D call: TRBD1 (6 bases). The germline V gene has CDR1 LGHDT and CDR2 YNNKEL (reference sequence). This CDR3 is built from 14 residues. Trimming cost V 4 bases and J 7 bases, with 16 bases left between them. CDR3: CASSPNRVDSGYTF. For the CDR3, the DNA is TGTGCCAGCAGCCCGAACAGGGTAGACAGTGGCTACACCTTC.

This CDR3 reads CASSYQAQGYGYTF. CDR3 bases: TGTGCCAGCAGTTACCAGGCACAAGGGTATGGCTACACCTTC. This sequence joins TRBV6-5 and TRBJ1-2, with D unclear. The CDR3 contains 14 residues. Germline values: CDR1 MNHEY, CDR2 SVGAGI. V was pared by 2 bases and J by 5 bases, with 12 bases between.

The chain couples TRBV5-4 to TRBJ2-1; D is perhaps TRBD1 (5 bases). V was clipped by 0 bases and J by 2 bases, with 9 bases between them. This CDR3 has 15 residues. Germline V CDR1 and CDR2: SGHNT, YYREEE (reference sequence). Written as DNA, the CDR3 is TGTGCCAGCAGCTTGGCACAGGCGACCTACAATGAGCAGTTCTTC. It codes for CASSLAQATYNEQFF.

The rearrangement links TRBV28 to TRBJ2-7; 9 nucleotides match TRBD1. Germline CDR1 MDHEN, CDR2 SYDVKM. The CDR3 loop spans 15 amino acids. The J segment lost 1 base and the V segment lost 6 bases, leaving 7 bases of the junction unmatched. Here the CDR3 DNA reads TGTGCCAGCAGCAGGGACAGGGCGCGGTCCTACGAGCAGTACGTC. As protein: CASSRDRARSYEQYV.

The chain employs TRBV6-1 and TRBJ2-7, with D perhaps TRBD1 (6 bases). This CDR3 is 13 amino acids long. Trimming stripped 2 bases from V and 3 bases from J, with 8 bases between. Germline V gives CDR1 MNHNS, CDR2 SASEGT. The CDR3 sequence: CASSERGFYEQYV. The CDR3 DNA follows: TGTGCCAGCAGTGAAAGGGGGTTCTACGAGCAGTACGTC.

J is TRBJ1-1 and V is TRBV5-1; D gene ambiguous. The V end lost 3 bases, the J end lost 1 base, and 10 bases lay between the germline ends. The CDR3 has 14 amino acids. Germline V CDR1 and CDR2: SGHRS, YFSETQ. CDR3 bases: TGCGCCAGCAGCTATGGACCGCCGAACACTGAAGCTTTCTTT. Protein: CASSYGPPNTEAFF. Filled out from reference TRBV5-1 and TRBJ1-1, the complete variable domain reads KAGVTQTPRYLIKTRGQQVTLSCSPISGHRSVSWYQQTPGQGLQFLFEYFSETQRNKGNFPGRFSGRQFSNSRSEMNVSTLELGDSALYLCASSYGPPNTEAFFGQGTRLTVV.

The chain employs TRBV18 and TRBJ1-1, with D tentatively TRBD1 (6 bases). This CDR3 has 15 residues. V gave up 6 bases and J gave up 1 base, with 15 bases separating them. CDR1 KGHSH and CDR2 LQKENI come from the germline V gene. The chain's CDR3 is CASSSQGGRNTEAFF. The CDR3 DNA reads TGTGCCAGCTCCTCCCAAGGGGGGAGGAACACTGAAGCTTTCTTT.

The chain uses TRBV30 and TRBJ2-5, with D possibly TRBD1 on 6 matching bases. This CDR3 comprises 15 residues. Germline CDR1 GTSNPN, CDR2 SVGIG (reference sequence). With 0 bases removed from V and 5 bases from J, the gap between germline ends came to 16 bases. The CDR3 protein is CAWSVILGAGETQYF. Here the CDR3 DNA reads TGTGCCTGGAGTGTAATCCTGGGGGCAGGGGAGACCCAGTACTTC.

This chain uses TRBV3-1 (or the pseudogene TRBV3-2) with TRBJ1-2; D is ambiguous. The CDR3 sequence is 13 residues long. Germline lookup yields CDR1 LGHDT and CDR2 YNNKEL (reference sequence). Trimming took off 4 bases at V and 14 bases at J, with 20 bases between the two ends. For the CDR3, the DNA is TGTGCCAGCAGCCCAACAGCCGAACTTTGGCTAACCTTC. Residues: CASSPTAELWLTF.

This clone was detected a few times. The chain couples TRBV2 to TRBJ1-3; a weak D match, TRBD1 (6 bases). V lost 8 bases to trimming and J lost 4 bases, with 18 bases between them. The CDR3 contains 15 residues. The germline CDR1 and CDR2 sequences are SNHLY and FYNNEI. CDR3 sequence (DNA): TGTGCCAGCCGAAGACAGGTCCTAAGCGGAAACACCATATATTTT. This encodes CASRRQVLSGNTIYF.

The chain recombines TRBV5-5 with TRBJ2-7, with 7 bases aligning to TRBD1. The CDR3 is 13 residues long. CDR1 and CDR2 (germline): SGHKS, YYEKEE (reference sequence). V was clipped by 4 bases and J by 5 bases; unmatched bases: 6. This CDR3 reads CASSRTGAHEQYV. The CDR3 DNA is TGTGCCAGCAGCAGAACAGGGGCCCACGAGCAGTACGTC.

The rearrangement uses TRBV19 and TRBJ2-1; 15 bases are shared with TRBD2. V gave up 7 bases and J gave up 8 bases; unmatched junction bases: 6. In germline, CDR1 is LNHDA, CDR2 SQIVND (reference sequence). This CDR3 is built from 15 residues. The CDR3 DNA reads TGTGCCAGTATACGGACTAGCGGGGGGGCCTATGAGCAGTTCTTC. Amino acid sequence: CASIRTSGGAYEQFF.

CDR3 sequence (DNA): TGTGCCAGCAGCTTCAGCCCGGGACAGGGGTTCGGGGAGCTGTTTTTT. Translation: CASSFSPGQGFGELFF. This chain connects TRBV27 to TRBJ2-2; TRBD1 matches at 10 bases. This CDR3 has 16 residues. Germline CDR1 reads MNHEY; CDR2 reads SMNVEV (reference sequence). V was pared by 6 bases and J by 7 bases, with 11 bases of the junction left unmatched.

The chain employs TRBV7-8 and TRBJ1-4, with a weak D call TRBD1 (5 bases). The CDR3 totals 17 residues. Germline loops: CDR1 SGHVS, CDR2 FQNEAQ. Trimming took 6 bases from V and 0 from J, leaving 17 bases between them. The CDR3 nucleotides read TGTGCCAGCAGTGGAACTATAAGAGGGGCAACTAATGAAAAACTGTTTTTT. It yields the protein CASSGTIRGATNEKLFF.

The sample holds one count of this clone. This rearrangement joins TRBV6-5 to TRBJ1-1; 9 nucleotides match TRBD1. CDR1 MNHEY and CDR2 SVGAGI come from the germline V gene. The ends lost 0 bases at V and 4 bases at J; junction bases unmatched: 3. The CDR3 is 15 residues long. The chain's CDR3 is CASSYSDRGVTEAFF. CDR3 sequence (DNA): TGTGCCAGCAGTTACTCGGACAGGGGAGTCACTGAAGCTTTCTTT.